Listed below are T cell receptor beta chains from one sample, sequenced in a study of long-term antiretroviral therapy in people with HIV. TCRdb's table, derived via immunoSEQ multiplex PCR, lists solely in-frame clones and lacks some. Here the sample spans tens of thousands of clones, under 80% being singletons. The input for sequencing was unsorted PBMCs, taken 1.1 years before starting antiretroviral therapy. All receptors come from a woman aged 40 to 55 with HIV. Both conserved end residues are part of each CDR3. The D gene is left open where the match is weak. Expanded clones are given a class, and other clones once, few, many or no size at all.

clone_size j_call v_call d_call cdr3_nt cdr3_aa
NA TRBJ2-3 TRBV30 TRBD2 TGTGCCTGGAGCGTAGCGGGTGGAGATACGCAGTATTTT CAWSVAGGDTQYF
NA TRBJ2-1 TRBV7-9 NA TGTGCCAGCAGCTTAGAGTGGGGGCAAGAGCAGTTCTTC CASSLEWGQEQFF
NA TRBJ2-6 TRBV18 NA TGTGCCAGCTCACAGAAGACAGGCCCCTCTGGGGCCAACGTCCTGACTTTC CASSQKTGPSGANVLTF
NA TRBJ1-4 TRBV12-5 NA TGTGCTAGTGGTTTATGGGGGGAAAAACTGTTTTTT CASGLWGEKLFF
NA TRBJ1-1 TRBV18 TRBD1 TGTGCCAGCTCACCCGGGACAGGGAACACTGAAGCTTTCTTT CASSPGTGNTEAFF
NA TRBJ2-4 TRBV4-1 NA TGCGCCAGCAGCCAAGCAGGGACCAAAAACATTCAGTACTTC CASSQAGTKNIQYF
NA TRBJ2-2 TRBV11-2 NA TGTGCCAGCAGCGCCGGACAGGCGGTAGCGGCCGGGGAGCTGTTTTTT CASSAGQAVAAGELFF
NA TRBJ2-3 TRBV5-1 TRBD1 TGCGCCAGCAGCCCCGACAGGGCCCGCACAGATACGCAGTATTTT CASSPDRARTDTQYF
NA TRBJ2-5 TRBV19 TRBD2 TGTGCCAGTAGTACCCCCAGACTAGCGGATCAAGAGACCCAGTACTTC CASSTPRLADQETQYF
few TRBJ1-5 TRBV2 TRBD1 TGTGCCAGCAGTGGGACAGGAATCCAGCCCCAGCATTTT CASSGTGIQPQHF
NA TRBJ2-7 TRBV2 NA TGTGCCAGCAGTCCCCAGTACGAGCAGTACTTC CASSPQYEQYF
NA TRBJ2-7 TRBV6-5 TRBD2 TGTGCCAGCAGACCAGGACTAGCTTCCTACGAGCAGTACTTC CASRPGLASYEQYF
NA TRBJ1-5 TRBV5-6 TRBD1 TGTGCCAGCAGCTTGACGGGACAGGGAGAATATAGCAATCAGCCCCAGCATTTT CASSLTGQGEYSNQPQHF
NA TRBJ2-1 TRBV13 TRBD1 TGTGCCAGCAGCGGGACAGTTAGCTCCTACAATGAGCAGTTCTTC CASSGTVSSYNEQFF
NA TRBJ2-6 TRBV19 NA TGTGCCAGTAGTCAGGGTTCCGGGGCCAACGTCCTGACTTTC CASSQGSGANVLTF
NA TRBJ1-1 TRBV27 NA TGTGCCAGCAGCCTCCGGTATGCAAGGGTGAACACTGAAGCTTTCTTT CASSLRYARVNTEAFF
NA TRBJ1-2 TRBV28 NA TGTGCCAGCAGTTCCGGACAGAGTAACTATGGCTACACCTTC CASSSGQSNYGYTF
NA TRBJ1-2 TRBV15 NA TGTGCCACCAGCTCCTCCGACTCGGCTAACTATGGCTACACCTTC CATSSSDSANYGYTF
NA TRBJ2-7 TRBV29-1 NA TGCAGCGTTGGTACCGGGACTCCCTACGAGCAGTACTTC CSVGTGTPYEQYF
NA TRBJ2-3 TRBV6-6 NA TGTGCCGGGGGGCGGAGTAGCACAGATACGCAGTATTTT CAGGRSSTDTQYF
NA TRBJ2-1 TRBV6-5 TRBD1 TGTGCCAGCAGCCAGGGGGCAAGTGAGCAGTTCTTC CASSQGASEQFF
few TRBJ2-2 TRBV19 NA TGTGCCAGTAACCCACAGGGCCCGAACACCGGGGAGCTGTTTTTT CASNPQGPNTGELFF
NA TRBJ1-1 TRBV5-6 NA TGTGCCAGCAGCTTGCCCGCAGGGTGGACTGAAGCTTTCTTT CASSLPAGWTEAFF
NA TRBJ2-2 TRBV7-2 TRBD1 TGTGCCAGCAGCTTCCCCGGGACAGTCAACACCGGGGAGCTGTTTTTT CASSFPGTVNTGELFF
NA TRBJ1-1 TRBV30 NA TGTGCCTGGAGTGACTACAGTGAAGCTTTCTTT CAWSDYSEAFF
NA TRBJ1-1 TRBV19 TRBD1 TGTGCCAGCCAGAATTCCGACAGGGGCGGCACTGAAGCTTTCTTT CASQNSDRGGTEAFF
few TRBJ1-2 TRBV4-3 TRBD1 TGCGCCAGCAGCCAAGACAGGGGGCTGGGTGGCTACACCTTC CASSQDRGLGGYTF
once TRBJ1-2 TRBV4-2 NA TGTGCCAGCAGCCAGGGGAGCGGTGGGAACTATGGCTACACCTTC CASSQGSGGNYGYTF
NA TRBJ1-5 TRBV11-2 NA TGTGCCAGCAGCTTACCGGGTCGCAATCAGCCCCAGCATTTT CASSLPGRNQPQHF
NA TRBJ2-5 TRBV6-5 NA TGTGCCAGCAGTTATGACCCTGCGTCCCAAGAGACCCAGTACTTC CASSYDPASQETQYF
few TRBJ2-7 TRBV5-1 TRBD2 TGCGCCAGCAGCTGGCGGGAGGGCTCCTACGAGCAGTACTTC CASSWREGSYEQYF
few TRBJ2-7 TRBV2 TRBD2 TGTGCCAGCACCCCGGGACTACCCTACGAGCAGTACTTC CASTPGLPYEQYF
NA TRBJ2-1 TRBV27 NA TGTGCCAGCAGTTTGGGGGGATACAATGAGCAGTTCTTC CASSLGGYNEQFF
NA TRBJ2-7 TRBV4-1 NA TGCGCCAGCAGCCAAGCTGACGGTAGCTCCTACGAGCAGTACTTC CASSQADGSSYEQYF
NA TRBJ2-5 TRBV5-6 NA TGTGCCAGCAGTGTGATGGAGACCCAGTACTTC CASSVMETQYF
few TRBJ2-5 TRBV11-2 NA TGTGCCAGCACCTCGTCCCCCGGCTTCCAAGAGACCCAGTACTTC CASTSSPGFQETQYF
NA TRBJ1-4 TRBV11-3 TRBD1 TGTGCCAGCAGCTTTACGGGGACAGGGAATGAAAAACTGTTTTTT CASSFTGTGNEKLFF
medium-sized TRBJ2-7 TRBV27 TRBD1 TGTGCCAGCAGTCCCAACCTGGGACAGGACTACGAGCAGTACTTC CASSPNLGQDYEQYF
NA TRBJ1-1 TRBV2 NA TGTGCCAGCAGTGGTCAGGGGTACATGAACACTGAAGCTTTCTTT CASSGQGYMNTEAFF
NA TRBJ2-1 TRBV7-9 NA TGTGCCAGCAGTCTGGCAGGGGAGAACAATGAGCAGTTCTTC CASSLAGENNEQFF
NA TRBJ1-5 TRBV19 NA TGTGCCAGTAGGGAAGGCCTTAGCAATCAGCCCCAGCATTTT CASREGLSNQPQHF
once TRBJ2-7 TRBV29-1 NA TGCAGCGCTGGGAACGGGGTTAGCTCCTACGAGCAGTACTTC CSAGNGVSSYEQYF
NA TRBJ2-1 TRBV5-8 TRBD1 TGTGCCAGCAGCTTGGCAGTCAGGGGGATCAATGAGCAGTTCTTC CASSLAVRGINEQFF
NA TRBJ2-1 TRBV7-2 NA TGTGCCAGCAGCCCTGGACAATACTACAATGAGCAGTTCTTC CASSPGQYYNEQFF
once TRBJ2-7 TRBV4-1 NA TGCGCCAGCAGCCAACAACAGACCCTAGGGAGCTCCTACGAGCAGTACTTC CASSQQQTLGSSYEQYF
NA TRBJ2-7 TRBV5-1 NA TGCGCCAGCAGCTCCTCCGGGGGCTACGAGCAGTACTTC CASSSSGGYEQYF
NA TRBJ2-7 TRBV7-9 NA TGTGCCAGCAGCTTTGCGGATCGCCCCTACGAGCAGTACTTC CASSFADRPYEQYF
NA TRBJ1-6 TRBV4-1 NA TGCGCCAGCAGCCTCCCGCCGGACACCTCAAGGGGTAATTCACCCCTCCACTTT CASSLPPDTSRGNSPLHF
NA TRBJ2-1 TRBV12-5 NA TGTGCTAGTGGTTTGGTACAAGGGGTTGAGCAGTTCTTC CASGLVQGVEQFF
NA TRBJ2-2 TRBV30 NA TGTGCCTGGAGTGTATCAGATACTATCACCGGGGAGCTGTTTTTT CAWSVSDTITGELFF
NA TRBJ1-6 TRBV15 NA TGTGCCACCAGCACCAGACGGGGTGAAAATTCACCCCTCCACTTT CATSTRRGENSPLHF
NA TRBJ1-5 TRBV7-8 NA TGTGCCAGCAGCTCGTTTGGGGTTGCAAATCAGCCCCAGCATTTT CASSSFGVANQPQHF
NA TRBJ2-5 TRBV7-9 NA TGTGCCAGCAAGGGAGAAGAGACCCAGTACTTC CASKGEETQYF